These 9 T cell receptor beta chains were all obtained from the same sample, sequenced in a study of T cells after yellow fever vaccination. TCRdb reanalysed the 5' RACE reads using MiXCR and keeps one entry per CDR3 protein. The sample holds around 350,000 distinct CDR3 sequences, 6.2% seen once. The sequencing used PBMCs, collected 5 days after the yellow fever booster vaccination. The receptors originated from a man aged 25-45 years who received the YFV17D yellow fever vaccine.

This clonotype was picked up a small number of times. The rearrangement uses TRBV18 and TRBJ2-7; 7 bases line up with TRBD1. Germline trimming cut 4 bases from V and 7 bases from J; bases unmatched to any gene: 4. The CDR3 consists of 12 residues. The V gene's germline CDR1 is KGHSH and CDR2 LQKENI. CDR3 in DNA: TGTGCCAGCTCACAGGGGGCTCAGGAGCAGTACTTC. This sequence encodes CASSQGAQEQYF. The variable domain in full, with the rest retrieved from reference TRBV18 and TRBJ2-7, is NAGVMQNPRHLVRRRGQEARLRCSPMKGHSHVYWYRQLPEEGLKFMVYLQKENIIDESGMPKERFSAEFPKEGPSILRIQQVVRGDSAAYFCASSQGAQEQYFGPGTRLTVT.

The chain links TRBV20-1 to TRBJ2-7; TRBD1 might be the D (5 bases). Per the germline V gene, CDR1 is DFQATT and CDR2 is SNEGSKA (reference sequence). Trimming stripped 5 bases from V and 0 bases from J, with 14 bases between. This CDR3 has 14 residues. CDR3 sequence: CSALDSESSYEQYF. The DNA for the CDR3 is TGCAGTGCTTTAGACAGTGAGAGCTCCTACGAGCAGTACTTC.

This clonotype was observed many times. This rearrangement joins TRBV29-1 to TRBJ2-1; 9 bases are shared with TRBD1. Germline V gene data show CDR1 as SQVTM and CDR2 as ANQGSEA. The CDR3 is 15 amino acids. Trimming removed 2 bases from V and 13 bases from J; junction bases left unmatched: 15. CDR3 DNA: TGCAGCGTTGAACCTACAGGGGGCAGGGTGGCCCCACAGTTCTTC. It codes for CSVEPTGGRVAPQFF.

At least ten counts were recorded for this clonotype. The chain links TRBV7-8 to TRBJ2-1; 8 bases are shared with TRBD2. The V segment lost 2 bases and the J segment 0 bases; nucleotides outside the gene matches: 3. Germline V CDR1 and CDR2: SGHVS, FQNEAQ. This CDR3 region has 16 residues. CDR3 residues: CASSLLAGNSYNEQFF. In DNA, the CDR3 is TGTGCCAGCAGCTTATTAGCGGGGAACTCCTACAATGAGCAGTTCTTC.

This clonotype was detected a few times. The rearrangement uses TRBV6-6 and TRBJ2-1; D unresolved. Germline CDR1 is MNHNY and CDR2 is SVGAGI (reference sequence). The CDR3 sequence is 12 residues long. Trimming left V 6 bases short and J 6 bases short, with 9 bases between. CDR3 region: CASSRLSNEQFF. CDR3 bases: TGTGCCAGCAGCCGACTTAGCAATGAGCAGTTCTTC.

This clonotype was seen only a few times. The rearrangement joins TRBV5-4 to TRBJ2-1; 11 nucleotides match TRBD2. Germline V CDR1 and CDR2: SGHNT, YYREEE (reference sequence). The CDR3 has 20 residues. The junction had 14 bases not matched to a gene; V was cut back by 0 bases and J by 3 bases. The CDR3 loop is CASSLDFLTSGNQNYNEQFF. CDR3 DNA sequence: TGTGCCAGCAGCTTGGATTTTCTGACTAGCGGGAATCAGAACTACAATGAGCAGTTCTTC.

This clonotype turned up a few times. This chain connects TRBV7-8 to TRBJ2-7; maybe TRBD1 (7 bases). V was clipped by 1 base and J by 6 bases, with 13 bases between them. This CDR3 is built from 14 residues. Germline loops: CDR1 SGHVS, CDR2 FQNEAQ. Written as DNA, the CDR3 is TGTGCCAGCAGCTTAGAGGCAGGGGGGAGCGAGCAGTACTTC. Translated, it gives CASSLEAGGSEQYF.

This clonotype was found many times. The CDR3 region has the DNA TGTGCCAGCACCCCGGGCCCAGGGAACAATGAGCAGTTCTTC. Translating it yields CASTPGPGNNEQFF. This rearrangement joins TRBV7-2 to TRBJ2-1; D possibly corresponds to TRBD1 (5 bases). The CDR3 consists of 14 residues. CDR1 SGHTA and CDR2 FQGNSA come from the germline V gene. V gave up 7 bases and J gave up 5 bases, with 15 bases separating them.

This clonotype was recorded many times. The genes are TRBV12-3 or TRBV12-4 and TRBJ2-2, with 7 bases that match TRBD1. With V trimmed by 6 bases and J by 0 bases, 4 bases remained unmatched. The CDR3 contains 15 residues. The CDR3 loop is CASRYRGTNTGELFF. The CDR3 nucleotides are TGTGCCAGCAGATACAGGGGAACGAACACCGGGGAGCTGTTTTTT.